Each of the 13 T cell receptor beta chains below was sequenced from the same sample in a study of blood T cell repertoires in COVID-19. Clones were sequenced by immunoSEQ multiplex PCR, and TCRdb holds only the in-frame ones, with some missing. Seen here are about 310,000 clones, more than 75% observed once, and the top ten hold approximately 8%. The sequencing sample was made of peripheral blood. These receptors came from a woman in her forties or fifties who had recovered from COVID-19.

The chain carries TRBV10-1 and TRBJ2-7, with D perhaps matching TRBD1 (6 bases). Germline lookup yields CDR1 WNHNN and CDR2 SYGVQD (reference sequence). V was shortened by 6 bases and J by 4 bases, with 10 bases between the two germline ends. The CDR3 totals 12 residues. CDR3 nucleotides: TGCGCCAGCAGCGGGACATTGTACGAGCAGTACTTC. It translates to CASSGTLYEQYF.

This chain joins TRBV6-5 and TRBJ1-6, with TRBD1 matching 7 bases. The V segment lost 2 bases and the J segment 4 bases; nucleotides outside the gene matches: 5. CDR1 and CDR2 (germline): MNHEY, SVGAGI. The CDR3 loop spans 16 amino acids. CDR3 sequence reads: CASSYGQDFYNSPLHF. CDR3 bases: TGTGCCAGCAGTTACGGACAGGATTTTTATAATTCACCCCTCCACTTT.

The chain uses TRBV24-1 and TRBJ2-7; TRBD2 agrees at 8 bases. Per the germline V gene, CDR1 is KGHDR and CDR2 is SFDVKD. V was clipped by 4 bases and J by 6 bases; unmatched bases: 10. This CDR3 contains 15 residues. This chain's CDR3 is CATSDPGRGSSEQYF. The DNA of the CDR3 is TGTGCCACCAGTGACCCCGGGAGGGGCTCGAGCGAGCAGTACTTC.

V is TRBV29-1 and J is TRBJ2-7; 7 positions match TRBD2. The CDR3 has 15 residues. V dropped 7 bases and J dropped 0; count of bases not matched to a gene: 12. Germline CDR1 and CDR2: SQVTM and ANQGSEA. Here the CDR3 DNA reads TGCAGCGCATTACTAGCGAAGCCTTACTCCTACGAGCAGTACTTC. This sequence encodes CSALLAKPYSYEQYF.

J is TRBJ1-2 and V is TRBV6-5; the match to TRBD1 covers 7 bases. The CDR3 has 12 residues. Unmatched junction bases numbered 5, after V lost 5 bases and J lost 8 bases. In germline, CDR1 is MNHEY, CDR2 SVGAGI. The CDR3 reads CASSRQGGGYTF. CDR3 nucleotides: TGTGCCAGCAGTAGACAGGGAGGCGGCTACACCTTC.

V usage is TRBV30 and J usage is TRBJ2-2, with a weak D call TRBD2 (6 bases). V was trimmed by 2 bases and J by 0 bases, leaving 13 bases between them. CDR1 and CDR2 from the germline V gene are GTSNPN and SVGIG (reference sequence). The CDR3 totals 16 residues. The CDR3 DNA reads as TGTGCCTGGAGTCAAGACTGGACTACGAACACCGGGGAGCTGTTTTTT. Amino acid sequence: CAWSQDWTTNTGELFF.

J is TRBJ1-1 and V is TRBV27; unclear D gene. CDR1 is MNHEY, CDR2 SMNVEV, per germline (reference sequence). The CDR3 sequence is 15 residues long. Trimming left V 6 bases short and J 1 base short, with 15 bases between. The chain's CDR3 is CASREAGKANTEAFF. CDR3 nucleotide sequence: TGTGCCAGCAGAGAGGCGGGGAAAGCGAACACTGAAGCTTTCTTT.

The chain employs TRBV5-4 and TRBJ1-5; D ambiguous. The CDR3 has 17 amino acids. Between the trimmed V and J ends, which lost 2 bases and 4 bases, there was a span of 19 bases. The germline gives CDR1 SGHNT, CDR2 YYREEE (reference sequence). In DNA, the CDR3 is TGTGCCAGCAGCTTCGTCCCAGGCGGGATCCGGAATCAGCCCCAGCATTTT. Its protein is CASSFVPGGIRNQPQHF.

V is TRBV19 and J is TRBJ1-4; D not certain. Deletions cut 3 bases from V and 6 bases from J, with 8 bases between. There are 13 residues in the CDR3. Germline V gene data show CDR1 as LNHDA and CDR2 as SQIVND (reference sequence). The CDR3 sequence: CASSISRDEKLFF. The DNA for the CDR3 is TGTGCCAGTAGTATCTCACGGGATGAAAAACTGTTTTTT. The full variable domain, in which reference TRBV19 and TRBJ1-4 provide the parts outside the CDR3, is DGGITQSPKYLFRKEGQNVTLSCEQNLNHDAMYWYRQDPGQGLRLIYYSQIVNDFQKGDIAEGYSVSREKKESFPLTVTSAQKNPTAFYLCASSISRDEKLFFGSGTQLSVL.

The chain couples TRBV6-5 to TRBJ2-7; 9 positions agree with TRBD1. CDR3 length: 11 residues. With 10 bases clipped from V and 3 bases from J, the junction kept 1 base outside the gene matches. CDR1 and CDR2 (germline): MNHEY, SVGAGI. The CDR3 bases are TGTGCCACGACAGGGGGCTACGAGCAGTACTTC. Its protein is CATTGGYEQYF.

The rearrangement links TRBV29-1 to TRBJ2-4; 7 bases align to TRBD2. The CDR3 is 14 residues long. CDR1 SQVTM and CDR2 ANQGSEA come from the germline V gene. Trimming at V came to 2 bases and at J to 6 bases, leaving 7 bases not matched to a gene. CDR3 amino acids: CSVESGRGVNIQYF. The CDR3, as DNA: TGCAGCGTTGAATCTGGTCGGGGGGTAAACATTCAGTACTTC. Together with reference TRBV29-1 and TRBJ2-4, the CDR3 gives the full variable domain: SAVISQKPSRDICQRGTSLTIQCQVDSQVTMMFWYRQQPGQSLTLIATANQGSEATYESGFVIDKFPISRPNLTFSTLTVSNMSPEDSSIYLCSVESGRGVNIQYFGAGTRLSVL.

The count of this clone is one. The V call is TRBV28, the J call TRBJ1-5; D is uncertain. V was clipped by 0 bases and J by 1 base, with 7 bases between them. Germline V lookup: CDR1 MDHEN, CDR2 SYDVKM. The CDR3 length is 15 residues. The CDR3 region has the DNA TGTGCCAGCAGTTTATGGGAGCTCAGCAATCAGCCCCAGCATTTT. Translated: CASSLWELSNQPQHF.

The chain has TRBV28 and TRBJ2-5, with 9 nucleotides matching TRBD1. The CDR3 loop spans 16 amino acids. Germline lookup yields CDR1 MDHEN and CDR2 SYDVKM. V was pared by 3 bases and J by 5 bases, with 10 bases of the junction left unmatched. CDR3 bases: TGTGCCAGCAGTTTTCCGGGACAGGGTTCTCCCGAGACCCAGTACTTC. Its translation is CASSFPGQGSPETQYF.